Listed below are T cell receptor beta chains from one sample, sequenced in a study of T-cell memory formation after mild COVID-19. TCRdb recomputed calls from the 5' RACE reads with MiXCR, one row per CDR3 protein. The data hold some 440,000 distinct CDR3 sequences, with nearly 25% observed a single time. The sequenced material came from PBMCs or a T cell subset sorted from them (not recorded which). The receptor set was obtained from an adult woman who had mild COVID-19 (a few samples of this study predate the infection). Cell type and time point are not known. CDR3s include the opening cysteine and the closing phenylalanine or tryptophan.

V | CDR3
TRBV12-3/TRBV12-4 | CASSENRGEKLFF
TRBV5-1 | CASSSYGTDTQYF
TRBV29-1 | CAGSSGANVLTF
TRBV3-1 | CASSQDLWEWEQYF
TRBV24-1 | CATGGVQTGTSGVQPLDTQYF
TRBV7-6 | CASSKGTSGGETQYF
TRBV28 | CASSFLQPFGYTF
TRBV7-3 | CASSLDTAGNEQFF
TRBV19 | CASSIGVPYEQYF
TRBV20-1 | CSARHRDTEAFF
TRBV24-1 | CATAGQRNTGELFF
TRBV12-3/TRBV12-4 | CASSFYYTGSGANVLTF
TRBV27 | CASSGPRELFF
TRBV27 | CASSSLVGDTGELFF
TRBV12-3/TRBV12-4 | CASSYRVQSYGYTF
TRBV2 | CASIDGVTSADTQYF
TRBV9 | CASRGSTGNPGNTIYF
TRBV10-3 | CAISAGLAGVDEQFF